Following are 14 T cell receptor beta chains from one sample sequenced in a study of cytomegalovirus exposure and HLA in healthy donors. In the PCR, 60 Vbeta and 13 Jbeta primers were used. Only in-frame clones appear in the TCRdb table, and some are missing; sequencing was by immunoSEQ multiplex PCR. The top ten clones hold just under 3% of a sample with over 120,000 clones, roughly 80% of them seen once. Sequencing was performed on PBMCs. The receptors were gathered from a female donor in good health and CMV-seronegative.

In its sample, this clone was seen once. The chain employs TRBV9 and TRBJ1-6, with 8 bases identical to TRBD1. J was trimmed by 7 bases and V by 4 bases; bases with no gene match: 7. Germline V gives CDR1 SGDLS, CDR2 YYNGEE. CDR3 length: 15 amino acids. The CDR3 nucleotides read TGTGCCAGCAGCCCATCAGGGGGCGTAAATTCACCCCTCCACTTT. It is translated as CASSPSGGVNSPLHF.

The chain links TRBV6-1 to TRBJ1-2; no firm D call. The V gene lost 6 bases and the J gene lost 3 bases, with 14 bases spanning the gap. The CDR3 has 14 residues. Germline loops: CDR1 MNHNS, CDR2 SASEGT. The CDR3 protein is CASRAPWEYYGYTF. CDR3 DNA: TGTGCCAGCAGAGCCCCTTGGGAGTACTATGGCTACACCTTC.

This clone was found a few times. The chain links TRBV6-1 to TRBJ1-1; TRBD1 agrees at 7 bases. Looked up from germline, CDR1 is MNHNS and CDR2 is SASEGT. The CDR3 runs 13 residues. Trimming at V came to 4 bases and at J to 5 bases, leaving 4 bases not matched to a gene. This CDR3 is CASSALQGTEAFF. Written as DNA, the CDR3 is TGTGCCAGCAGTGCCTTACAGGGGACTGAAGCTTTCTTT.

This chain joins TRBV4-1 and TRBJ2-3; no clear D gene. The ends were cut back, 6 bases at V and 0 bases at J, with 7 bases in the middle. Germline V gene sequence: CDR1 MGHRA, CDR2 YSYEKL. The CDR3 length is 13 residues. This CDR3 is CASSRLSTDTQYF. Here the CDR3 DNA reads TGCGCCAGCAGTAGACTGAGCACAGATACGCAGTATTTT.

The chain has TRBV11-2 and TRBJ2-1; 7 bases agree with TRBD2. Germline V gene data show CDR1 as SGHAT and CDR2 as FQNNGV. With 2 bases clipped from V and 9 bases from J, the junction kept 13 bases outside the gene matches. CDR3 length equals 16 residues. Here the CDR3 DNA reads TGTGCCAGCAGCTTAAACGCGGGAGTGGTACGGGGTGAGCAGTTCTTC. Translation: CASSLNAGVVRGEQFF.

The rearrangement uses TRBV2 and TRBJ2-1; tentatively, D is TRBD1 (5 bases). Trimming left V 7 bases short and J 9 bases short, with 13 bases between. The CDR3 has 12 residues. CDR1 and CDR2 (germline): SNHLY, FYNNEI. This CDR3 reads CASTDPQGEQFF. For the CDR3, the DNA is TGTGCCAGCACCGACCCTCAGGGTGAGCAGTTCTTC.

V and J are TRBV27 and TRBJ1-1; D is unresolved. The V end was cut by 6 bases, the J end by 0 bases, with 14 bases between. The CDR3 runs to 15 residues. Germline V gene sequence: CDR1 MNHEY, CDR2 SMNVEV (reference sequence). DNA for the CDR3: TGTGCCAGCAGACCCACGGGGTCTATGAACACTGAAGCTTTCTTT. It specifies CASRPTGSMNTEAFF.

This clone is a singleton in its sample. The rearrangement links TRBV25-1 to TRBJ2-3, with TRBD2 matching over 7 bases. CDR1 is MGHDK, CDR2 SYGVNS, per germline. The length of the CDR3 is 15 residues. The junction had 12 bases not matched to a gene; V was cut back by 6 bases and J by 6 bases. The CDR3 sequence is CASSPPGLPQDTQYF. The CDR3 nucleotides read TGTGCCAGCAGCCCCCCGGGACTACCGCAGGATACGCAGTATTTT.

The V call is TRBV30, the J call TRBJ1-2; D is unclear. The ends were cut back, 0 bases at V and 2 bases at J, with 10 bases in the middle. The CDR3 has 14 residues. Per the germline V gene, CDR1 is GTSNPN and CDR2 is SVGIG (reference sequence). DNA of the CDR3: TGTGCCTGGAGTGTACATGAAACCAACTATGGCTACACCTTC. This codes for CAWSVHETNYGYTF. Together with reference TRBV30 and TRBJ1-2, the CDR3 gives the full variable domain: SQTIHQWPATLVQPVGSPLSLECTVEGTSNPNLYWYRQAAGRGLQLLFYSVGIGQISSEVPQNLSASRPQDRQFILSSKKLLLSDSGFYLCAWSVHETNYGYTFGSGTRLTVV.

This clone was seen more than once but under ten times. CDR3 nucleotide sequence: TGCAGCGTTCATAACACCGGGGAGCTGTTTTTT. This codes for CSVHNTGELFF. V usage is TRBV29-1 and J usage is TRBJ2-2; D not resolved. With 5 bases removed from V and 2 bases from J, the gap between germline ends came to 3 bases. The CDR3 runs 11 residues. Germline V gives CDR1 SQVTM, CDR2 ANQGSEA.

V gene TRBV28 combines with J gene TRBJ1-5; possible D gene TRBD1, 6 bases. The CDR3 totals 12 residues. V lost 9 bases, J lost 4 bases, and 10 bases lay in between. CDR1 MDHEN and CDR2 SYDVKM come from the germline V gene. For the CDR3, the DNA is TGTGCCAGTCAGGGGCAAAATCAGCCCCAGCATTTT. This encodes CASQGQNQPQHF.

This chain uses TRBV19 with TRBJ1-5; 9 bases line up with TRBD1. This CDR3 region has 17 residues. V dropped 4 bases and J dropped 5; count of bases not matched to a gene: 12. Germline lookup yields CDR1 LNHDA and CDR2 SQIVND (reference sequence). CDR3 in amino acids: CASSNIDLTGGHQPQHF. The DNA of the CDR3 is TGTGCCAGTAGTAATATTGACCTAACAGGGGGCCATCAGCCCCAGCATTTT.

The chain has TRBV11-3 and TRBJ2-7, with 14 nucleotides matching TRBD2. The CDR3 is 15 residues long. V shed 5 bases and J 7 bases; nucleotides not matched to a gene: 7. Germline CDR1 SGHNT, CDR2 YENEEA. This CDR3 is CASSPGLAGVREQYF. In DNA, the CDR3 is TGTGCCAGCAGCCCGGGACTAGCGGGAGTACGGGAGCAGTACTTC.

This chain connects TRBV28 to TRBJ1-4, with D tentatively TRBD1 (5 bases). The CDR3 is made up of 17 amino acids. The V end lost 3 bases, the J end lost 7 bases, and 21 bases lay between the germline ends. CDR1 MDHEN and CDR2 SYDVKM come from the germline V gene. The CDR3 DNA reads as TGTGCCAGCAGTTTGGACACCAGGGTCGCCAGAGTTGAAAAACTGTTTTTT. Encoded protein: CASSLDTRVARVEKLFF.